These 5 T cell receptor beta chains originate from one sample sequenced in a study of cytomegalovirus exposure and HLA in healthy donors. The PCR used 60 Vbeta and 13 Jbeta primers. Data came from immunoSEQ multiplex PCR; TCRdb stores just in-frame clones and leaves some out. Found here are roughly 250,000 clones, approximately 85% of them singletons; the top ten hold roughly 2%. The sequencing input was PBMCs. All receptors come from a woman in her forties in good health and CMV-seropositive.

This chain connects TRBV30 to TRBJ2-1, with D unclear. Germline V CDR1 and CDR2: GTSNPN, SVGIG (reference sequence). V shed 4 bases and J shed 7 bases, with 11 bases lying between them. This CDR3 spans 12 amino acids. In DNA, the CDR3 is TGTGCCTGGACGCTATCTAGGAATGAGCAGTTCTTC. Its translation is CAWTLSRNEQFF.

This chain links TRBV7-7 with TRBJ2-1, with no clear D. This CDR3 is built from 13 residues. Trimming removed 1 base from V and 7 bases from J, with 8 bases in between. Germline lookup yields CDR1 SSHAT and CDR2 FNYEAQ (reference sequence). CDR3 coding DNA: TGTGCCAGCAGCTTAGATGGCGGAAATGAGCAGTTCTTC. As protein: CASSLDGGNEQFF.

The table lists this clone with a count of one. The chain uses TRBV29-1 and TRBJ1-1; D is possibly TRBD1 (5 bases). V dropped 7 bases and J dropped 7 bases, with 16 bases sitting between them. The CDR3 is made up of 12 amino acids. Germline CDR1 SQVTM, CDR2 ANQGSEA. The CDR3 nucleotides are TGCAGCGGAAATAACAGGATCAGTGAAGCTTTCTTT. Translated: CSGNNRISEAFF. Supplemented by reference TRBV29-1 and TRBJ1-1, the full variable domain reads SAVISQKPSRDICQRGTSLTIQCQVDSQVTMMFWYRQQPGQSLTLIATANQGSEATYESGFVIDKFPISRPNLTFSTLTVSNMSPEDSSIYLCSGNNRISEAFFGQGTRLTVV.

The chain joins TRBV19 to TRBJ2-1; 11 bases fit TRBD2. Germline V lookup: CDR1 LNHDA, CDR2 SQIVND (reference sequence). The CDR3 runs 15 residues. V lost 3 bases and J lost 9; bases outside the gene matches: 7. The CDR3 is CASSIVAGGRLEQFF. The CDR3, as DNA: TGTGCCAGTAGTATCGTAGCGGGAGGGCGCCTTGAGCAGTTCTTC.

V and J are TRBV7-2 and TRBJ1-1; tentatively, D is TRBD1 (6 bases). The CDR3 extends over 15 amino acids. Germline V gene lookup returns CDR1 SGHTA and CDR2 FQGNSA. V gave up 0 bases and J gave up 2 bases, with 10 bases separating them. The CDR3 nucleotides are TGTGCCAGCAGCTTAGCCGCAGGGGCTAACACTGAAGCTTTCTTT. Its translation is CASSLAAGANTEAFF. Looking up the rest from reference TRBV7-2 and TRBJ1-1 gives the full variable domain: GAGVSQSPSNKVTEKGKDVELRCDPISGHTALYWYRQSLGQGLEFLIYFQGNSAPDKSGLPSDRFSAERTGGSVSTLTIQRTQQEDSAVYLCASSLAAGANTEAFFGQGTRLTVV.